This entry lists 3 T cell receptor beta chains sequenced from one sample in a study of PD-L1 blockade in urothelial cancer. Data came from immunoSEQ multiplex PCR; TCRdb stores just in-frame clones and leaves some out. The sample has roughly 45,000 clones; roughly nine tenths are singletons. The source was PBMCs, collected around atezolizumab (anti-PD-L1) treatment. The receptor set was obtained from a man aged 60 to 69 with urothelial cancer.

This clone was detected once. The chain employs TRBV19 and TRBJ1-4; D unclear. The V end lost 3 bases, the J end lost 10 bases, and 12 bases lay between the germline ends. This CDR3 has 13 amino acids. CDR1 is LNHDA and CDR2 is SQIVND in the germline V gene (reference sequence). The CDR3 DNA reads TGTGCCAGTAGTATTTTATCGGAGGTAAAACTGTTTTTT. It encodes CASSILSEVKLFF.

CDR3 sequence: CASTGQGARSNQPQHF. CDR3 in DNA: TGTGCCAGCACTGGACAGGGGGCCCGTAGCAATCAGCCCCAGCATTTT. This rearrangement joins TRBV2 to TRBJ1-5; 11 nucleotides align to TRBD1. The trim removed 7 bases at V and 0 bases at J, leaving 5 bases unmatched. The CDR3 sequence is 16 residues long. Germline values: CDR1 SNHLY, CDR2 FYNNEI.

This sequence joins TRBV15 and TRBJ2-7, with a tentative D call TRBD2 (6 bases). The CDR3 runs 13 residues. Germline V gene lookup returns CDR1 LNHNV and CDR2 YYDKDF (reference sequence). V lost 0 bases, J lost 4 bases, and 7 bases lay in between. The CDR3 bases are TGTGCCACCAGCAGAGATCGGGAGTACGAGCAGTACTTC. The encoded protein is CATSRDREYEQYF.